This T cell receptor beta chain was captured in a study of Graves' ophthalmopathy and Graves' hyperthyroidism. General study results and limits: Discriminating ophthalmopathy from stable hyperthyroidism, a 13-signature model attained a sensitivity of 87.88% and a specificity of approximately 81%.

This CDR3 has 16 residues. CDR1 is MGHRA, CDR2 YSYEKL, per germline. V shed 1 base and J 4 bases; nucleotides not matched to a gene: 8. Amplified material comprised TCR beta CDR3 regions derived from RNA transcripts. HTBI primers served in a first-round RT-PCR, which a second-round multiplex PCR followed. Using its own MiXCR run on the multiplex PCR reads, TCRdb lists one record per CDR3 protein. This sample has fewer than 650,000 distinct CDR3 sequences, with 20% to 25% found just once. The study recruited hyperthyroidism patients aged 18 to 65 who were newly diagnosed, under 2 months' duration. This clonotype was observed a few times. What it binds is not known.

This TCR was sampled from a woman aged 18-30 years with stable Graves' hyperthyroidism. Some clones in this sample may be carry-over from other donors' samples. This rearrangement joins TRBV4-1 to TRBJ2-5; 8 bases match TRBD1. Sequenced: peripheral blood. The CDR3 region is CASSQVWTGRLETQYF. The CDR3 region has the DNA TGCGCCAGCAGCCAAGTCTGGACAGGGCGTTTAGAGACCCAGTACTTC.